The entry below describes one T cell receptor (beta chain). Its antigen is undetermined. Germline CDR1 and CDR2: ENHRY and SYGVKD. The CDR3 is 14 residues long. Trimming removed 5 bases from V and 3 bases from J; junction bases left unmatched: 3. PCR employed 60 Vbeta and 13 Jbeta primers. The data were produced by immunoSEQ multiplex PCR, yet TCRdb's version contains in-frame clones alone and is incomplete. Recorded for this sample: 75,000 to 95,000 clones. This record belongs to a study of cytomegalovirus exposure and HLA in healthy donors. General study points: Further analysis was carried out later, and it showed several of the most significant clusters appearing linked to common viral pathogens.

The material sequenced was PBMCs. The rearrangement joins TRBV10-3 to TRBJ2-7; 11 bases fit TRBD2. The receptor comes from a man aged 30 to 39 in good health and CMV-seronegative. The CDR3: CAISPTSGGYEQYF. In DNA, the CDR3 is TGTGCCATCAGTCCTACTAGCGGGGGCTACGAGCAGTACTTC.